Listed here are 4 T cell receptor beta chains from one sample, sequenced in a study of T cell repertoires in cytomegalovirus infection. TCRdb re-called the reads through MiXCR, storing one row per CDR3 protein. This sample has 200,000 to 300,000 distinct CDR3 sequences, with about 12% found just once. The sequencing sample was made of PBMCs. Receptors originate from a human donor in good health (CMV status not recorded). Some clones in this sample may be carry-over from other donors' samples.

This clonotype was recorded at least ten times. CDR3 amino acids: CASSLQGLAKNIQYF. CDR3 coding DNA: TGTGCCAGTAGTCTCCAGGGGTTAGCCAAAAACATTCAGTACTTC. The J gene is TRBJ2-4, the V gene TRBV19, with D perhaps TRBD1 (6 bases). V lost 5 bases, J lost 0 bases, and 11 bases lay in between. The germline V gene has CDR1 LNHDA and CDR2 SQIVND (reference sequence). CDR3 length equals 15 residues.

This clonotype showed up many times. The J gene is TRBJ1-1, the V gene TRBV7-3, with a possible D match to TRBD1 (5 bases). Germline-derived CDR1 and CDR2 are SGHTA and FQGTGA. Trimming shortened V by 4 bases and J by 2 bases, and 11 bases separated the two germline ends. CDR3 length equals 14 residues. The CDR3 reads CASSSAGQNTEAFF. Here the CDR3 DNA reads TGTGCCAGCAGCTCAGCAGGGCAAAACACTGAAGCTTTCTTT.

This clonotype was observed at least ten times. The CDR3 here is CASSHLDGTEAFF. The DNA for the CDR3 is TGTGCCAGCAGCCACTTGGACGGCACTGAAGCTTTCTTT. The J gene is TRBJ1-1, the V gene TRBV7-2; the D is unclear. The ends were cut back, 5 bases at V and 4 bases at J, with 11 bases in the middle. The CDR3 spans 13 residues. CDR1 and CDR2 (germline): SGHTA, FQGNSA. Using reference TRBV7-2 and TRBJ1-1 for the parts outside the CDR3, the full variable domain is GAGVSQSPSNKVTEKGKDVELRCDPISGHTALYWYRQSLGQGLEFLIYFQGNSAPDKSGLPSDRFSAERTGGSVSTLTIQRTQQEDSAVYLCASSHLDGTEAFFGQGTRLTVV.

The chain employs TRBV6-2 or TRBV6-3 and TRBJ2-1; 14 bases line up with TRBD2. CDR3 length: 16 residues. In germline, CDR1 is MNHEY, CDR2 SVGEGT. The V segment lost 2 bases and the J segment 9 bases; nucleotides outside the gene matches: 6. The CDR3 coding sequence is TGTGCCAGCAGTTACCGAGGGACTAGCGGGAGCGTTGAGCAGTTCTTC. Its protein is CASSYRGTSGSVEQFF.